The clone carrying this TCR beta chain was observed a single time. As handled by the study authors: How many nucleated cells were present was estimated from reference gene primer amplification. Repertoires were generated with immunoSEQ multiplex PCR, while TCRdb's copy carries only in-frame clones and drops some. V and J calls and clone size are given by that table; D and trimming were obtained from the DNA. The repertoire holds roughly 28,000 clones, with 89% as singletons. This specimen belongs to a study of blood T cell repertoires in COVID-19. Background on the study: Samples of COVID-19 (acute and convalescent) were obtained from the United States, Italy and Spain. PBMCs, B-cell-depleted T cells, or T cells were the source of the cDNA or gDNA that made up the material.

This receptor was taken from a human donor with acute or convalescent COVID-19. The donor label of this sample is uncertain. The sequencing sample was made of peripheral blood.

The chain's CDR3 is CASSTLGGSSGNTIYF. The CDR3 nucleotides are TGTGCCAGCAGCACTCTGGGGGGGAGCTCTGGAAACACCATATATTTT. The gene calls are TRBV9 and TRBJ1-3; D is possibly TRBD1 (5 bases). Deletions cut 4 bases from V and 0 bases from J, with 14 bases between. This CDR3 has 16 amino acids. Germline V gene data show CDR1 as SGDLS and CDR2 as YYNGEE.